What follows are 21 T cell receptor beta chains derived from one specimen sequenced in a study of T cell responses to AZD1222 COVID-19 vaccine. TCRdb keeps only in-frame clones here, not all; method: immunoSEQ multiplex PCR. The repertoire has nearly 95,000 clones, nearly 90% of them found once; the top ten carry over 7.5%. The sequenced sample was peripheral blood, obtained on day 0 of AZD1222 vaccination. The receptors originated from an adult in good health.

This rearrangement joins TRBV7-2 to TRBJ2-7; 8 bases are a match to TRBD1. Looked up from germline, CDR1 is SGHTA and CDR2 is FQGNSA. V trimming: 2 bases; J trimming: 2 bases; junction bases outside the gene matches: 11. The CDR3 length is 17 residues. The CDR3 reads CASSLSPKGTGPYEQYF. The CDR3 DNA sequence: TGTGCCAGCAGCTTATCCCCCAAGGGGACAGGCCCCTACGAGCAGTACTTC.

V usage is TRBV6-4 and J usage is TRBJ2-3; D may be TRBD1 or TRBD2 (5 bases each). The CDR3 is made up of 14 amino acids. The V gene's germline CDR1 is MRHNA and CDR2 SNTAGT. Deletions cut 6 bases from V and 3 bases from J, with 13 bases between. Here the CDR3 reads CASSPGTSTDTQYF. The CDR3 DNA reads TGTGCCAGCAGCCCCGGGACCTCGACAGATACGCAGTATTTT.

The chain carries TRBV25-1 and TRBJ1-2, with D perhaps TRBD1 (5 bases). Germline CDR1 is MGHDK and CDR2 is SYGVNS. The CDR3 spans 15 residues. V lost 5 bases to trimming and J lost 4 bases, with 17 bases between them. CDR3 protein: CASSLGALSGYGYTF. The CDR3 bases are TGTGCCAGCAGTTTAGGGGCCCTAAGTGGCTATGGCTACACCTTC.

The CDR3 reads CASSLGCGSYSNQPQHF. CDR3 in DNA: TGTGCCAGCAGCTTGGGGTGCGGTTCGTATAGCAATCAGCCCCAGCATTTT. V and J are TRBV5-7 and TRBJ1-5; D gene unclear. TRBV5-7 is an open reading frame, and its role is uncertain. CDR3 length: 17 amino acids. V lost 0 bases and J 0 bases, leaving 13 bases between the germline ends.

The DNA of the CDR3 is TGTGCCAGCAGCTTAGAGGGGGCAGAGACCCAGTACTTC. Protein sequence: CASSLEGAETQYF. The rearrangement uses TRBV11-3 and TRBJ2-5; tentative D call: TRBD1 (6 bases). CDR3 length: 13 amino acids. Trimming pared 0 bases from V and 4 bases from J, leaving 6 bases between. Germline lookup yields CDR1 SGHNT and CDR2 YENEEA.

In DNA, the CDR3 is TGTGCCAGCAGTCCGACAGGGTTAGGCGAGCAGTACTTC. Translating it yields CASSPTGLGEQYF. The rearrangement uses TRBV6-5 and TRBJ2-7; 7 bases match TRBD1. CDR3 size: 13 residues. Unmatched junction bases numbered 7, after V lost 5 bases and J lost 6 bases. Germline assignment: CDR1 MNHEY and CDR2 SVGAGI.

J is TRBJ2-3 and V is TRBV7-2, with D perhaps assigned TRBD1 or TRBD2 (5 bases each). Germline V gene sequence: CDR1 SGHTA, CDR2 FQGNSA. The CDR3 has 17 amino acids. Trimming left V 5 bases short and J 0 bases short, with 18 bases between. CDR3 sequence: CASSERRGKTSTDTQYF. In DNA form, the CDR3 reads TGTGCCAGCAGCGAGCGCCGGGGCAAAACTAGCACAGATACGCAGTATTTT.

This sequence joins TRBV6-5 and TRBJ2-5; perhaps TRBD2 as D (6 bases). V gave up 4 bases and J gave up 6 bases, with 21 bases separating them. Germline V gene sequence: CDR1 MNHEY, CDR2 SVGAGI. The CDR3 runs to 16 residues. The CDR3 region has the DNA TGTGCCAGCAGTTCCACGTTGGGGGGTAATCAGAAGACCCAGTACTTC. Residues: CASSSTLGGNQKTQYF.

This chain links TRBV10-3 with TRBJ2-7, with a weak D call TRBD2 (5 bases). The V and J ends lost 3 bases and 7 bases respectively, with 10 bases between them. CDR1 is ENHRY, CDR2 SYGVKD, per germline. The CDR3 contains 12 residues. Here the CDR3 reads CAISDRPGEQYF. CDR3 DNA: TGTGCCATCAGTGATCGTCCGGGAGAGCAGTACTTC.

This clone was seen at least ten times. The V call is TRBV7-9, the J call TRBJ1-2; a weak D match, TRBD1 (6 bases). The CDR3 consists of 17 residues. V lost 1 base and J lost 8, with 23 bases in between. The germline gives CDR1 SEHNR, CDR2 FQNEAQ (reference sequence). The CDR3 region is CASSLDFPGDRFTGYTF. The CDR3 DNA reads TGTGCCAGCAGCTTAGATTTTCCTGGCGACAGGTTTACAGGCTACACCTTC.

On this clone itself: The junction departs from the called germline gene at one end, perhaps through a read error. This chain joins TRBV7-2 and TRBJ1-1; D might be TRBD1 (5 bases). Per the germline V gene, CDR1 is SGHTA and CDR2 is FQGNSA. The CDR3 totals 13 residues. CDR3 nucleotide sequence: TGTGCCAGCAGTTTAGGGGAAGTGACTGAAGCTTTCTTT. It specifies CASSLGEVTEAFF.

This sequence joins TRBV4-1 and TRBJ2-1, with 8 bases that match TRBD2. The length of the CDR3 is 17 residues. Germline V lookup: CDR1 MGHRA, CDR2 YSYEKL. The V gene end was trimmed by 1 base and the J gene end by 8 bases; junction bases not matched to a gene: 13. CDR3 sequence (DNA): TGCGCCAGCAGCCAAGTCCCCCTCGGGGGGGGCGACGATGAGCAGTTCTTC. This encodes CASSQVPLGGGDDEQFF.

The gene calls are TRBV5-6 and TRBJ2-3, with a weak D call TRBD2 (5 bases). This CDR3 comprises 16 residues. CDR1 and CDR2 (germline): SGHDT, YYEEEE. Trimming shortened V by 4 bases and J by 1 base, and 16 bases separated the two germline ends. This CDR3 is CASSPGIDGRTDTQYF. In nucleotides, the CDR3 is TGTGCCAGCAGCCCGGGGATCGACGGACGCACAGATACGCAGTATTTT.

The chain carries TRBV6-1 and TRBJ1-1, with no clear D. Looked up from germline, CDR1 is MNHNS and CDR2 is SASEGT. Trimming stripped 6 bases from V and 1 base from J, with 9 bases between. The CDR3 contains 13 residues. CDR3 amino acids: CASSRLGNTEAFF. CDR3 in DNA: TGTGCCAGCAGCCGCCTCGGGAACACTGAAGCTTTCTTT.

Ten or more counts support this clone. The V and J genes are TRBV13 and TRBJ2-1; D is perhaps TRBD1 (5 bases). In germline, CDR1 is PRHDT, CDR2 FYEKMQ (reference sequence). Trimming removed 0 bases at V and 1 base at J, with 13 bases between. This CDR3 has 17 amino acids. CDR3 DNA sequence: TGTGCCAGCAGCTTAGGCCCAGGGTTTGCTTCCTACAATGAGCAGTTCTTC. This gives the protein CASSLGPGFASYNEQFF. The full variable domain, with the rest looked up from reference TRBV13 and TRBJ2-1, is AAGVIQSPRHLIKEKRETATLKCYPIPRHDTVYWYQQGPGQDPQFLISFYEKMQSDKGSIPDRFSAQQFSDYHSELNMSSLELGDSALYFCASSLGPGFASYNEQFFGPGTRLTVL.

CDR3 DNA: TGTGCCACCGTAGGGGCCGCGGGGCCTAACAATGAGCAGTTCTTC. This gives the protein CATVGAAGPNNEQFF. The chain uses TRBV19 and TRBJ2-1; the D gene is possibly TRBD2 (6 bases). Germline loops: CDR1 LNHDA, CDR2 SQIVND (reference sequence). This CDR3 is built from 15 residues. V was pared by 10 bases and J by 5 bases, with 21 bases between.

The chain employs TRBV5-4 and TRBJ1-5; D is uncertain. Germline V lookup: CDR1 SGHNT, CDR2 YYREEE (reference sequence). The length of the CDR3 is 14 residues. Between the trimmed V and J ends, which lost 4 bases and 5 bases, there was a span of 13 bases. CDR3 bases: TGTGCCAGCAGCCAGGACCTGGGAGATCAGCCCCAGCATTTT. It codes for CASSQDLGDQPQHF.

The CDR3, as DNA: TGTGCCAGCAGCCCGATAGCGGGACATGATGGTACGCAGTATTTT. As protein: CASSPIAGHDGTQYF. The genes are TRBV7-3 and TRBJ2-3; 8 nucleotides align to TRBD2. This CDR3 has 15 amino acids. V gave up 5 bases and J gave up 8 bases; unmatched junction bases: 12. Germline V gene data show CDR1 as SGHTA and CDR2 as FQGTGA.

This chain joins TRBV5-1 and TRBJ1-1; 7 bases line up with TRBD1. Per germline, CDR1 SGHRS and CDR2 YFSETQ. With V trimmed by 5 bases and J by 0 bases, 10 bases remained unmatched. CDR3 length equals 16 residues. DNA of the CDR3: TGCGCCAGCAGACCCCAACAGGGGACAATGAACACTGAAGCTTTCTTT. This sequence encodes CASRPQQGTMNTEAFF. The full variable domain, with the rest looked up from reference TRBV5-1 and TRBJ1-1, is KAGVTQTPRYLIKTRGQQVTLSCSPISGHRSVSWYQQTPGQGLQFLFEYFSETQRNKGNFPGRFSGRQFSNSRSEMNVSTLELGDSALYLCASRPQQGTMNTEAFFGQGTRLTVV.

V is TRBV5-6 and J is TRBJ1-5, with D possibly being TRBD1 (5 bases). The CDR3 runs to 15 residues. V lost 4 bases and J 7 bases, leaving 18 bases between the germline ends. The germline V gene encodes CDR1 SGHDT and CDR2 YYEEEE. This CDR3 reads CASSTGPQTMQPQHF. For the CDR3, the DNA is TGTGCCAGCAGCACGGGACCTCAAACGATGCAGCCCCAGCATTTT.

The DNA of the CDR3 is TGTGCCAGCAGCGATGACCCTCGGGCTCCAGGTCCGGAAGCTTTCTTT. Protein: CASSDDPRAPGPEAFF. The chain carries TRBV7-9 and TRBJ1-1; no clear D. The germline gives CDR1 SEHNR, CDR2 FQNEAQ (reference sequence). The CDR3 length is 16 residues. V was trimmed by 5 bases and J by 8 bases, leaving 24 bases between them.